Here is one TCR beta chain with its context. The antigen is not known. The record originates from a study of a mutant IDH1 vaccine in newly diagnosed glioma. In the study overall: Males made up about 62% and females roughly 40% of treated patients, whose mean age was approximately 43 years. Pretreatment consisted of radiotherapy, temozolomide, or both, with most receiving both. Study observations and caveats: Any relationship between pseudoprogression and changes in top peripheral T cell clonotypes seemed absent. Vaccination elicited immune responses in around 92% of patients.

The time point denotes: week 11, during vaccination. It was 300 ug of mutant IDH1 20-mer peptide that made up each vaccine dose, given with topical imiquimod. The method was immunoSEQ multiplex PCR; TCRdb's version includes in-frame clones alone and lacks a portion of them. Of about 110,000 clones in the sample, roughly nine tenths are singletons; the top ten hold more than 0.55%. Germline lookup yields CDR1 MDHEN and CDR2 SYDVKM. V gave up 8 bases and J gave up 2 bases, with 7 bases separating them. The CDR3 runs 12 residues. The source is a woman aged 50 to 60 with glioma. The sample in question was PBMCs, obtained from a glioma patient whose treatment included an IDH1 peptide vaccine. The chain is built from TRBV28 and TRBJ2-1; D is possibly TRBD1 (5 bases). The CDR3 here is CASGAAYNEQFF. DNA for the CDR3: TGTGCCAGCGGGGCAGCCTACAATGAGCAGTTCTTC.